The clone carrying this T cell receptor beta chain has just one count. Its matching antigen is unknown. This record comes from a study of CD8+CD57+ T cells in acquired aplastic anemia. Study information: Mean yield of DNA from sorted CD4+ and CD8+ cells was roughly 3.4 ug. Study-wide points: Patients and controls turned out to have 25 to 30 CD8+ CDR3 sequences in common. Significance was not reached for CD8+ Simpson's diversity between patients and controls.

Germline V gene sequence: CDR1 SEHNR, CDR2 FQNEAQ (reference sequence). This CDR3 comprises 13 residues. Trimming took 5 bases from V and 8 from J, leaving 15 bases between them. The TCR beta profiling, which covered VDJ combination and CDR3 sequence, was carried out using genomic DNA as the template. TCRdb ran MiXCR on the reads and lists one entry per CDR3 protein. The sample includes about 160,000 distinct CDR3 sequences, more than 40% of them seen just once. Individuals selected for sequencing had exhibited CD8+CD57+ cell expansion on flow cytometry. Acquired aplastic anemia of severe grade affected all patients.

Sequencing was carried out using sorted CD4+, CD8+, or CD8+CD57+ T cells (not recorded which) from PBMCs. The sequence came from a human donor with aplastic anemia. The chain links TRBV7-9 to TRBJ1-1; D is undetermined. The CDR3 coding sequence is TGTGCCAGCAGCCTTACTCTCCGGCAGGAAGCTTTCTTT. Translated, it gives CASSLTLRQEAFF.